A selection of T cell receptor beta chains follows, all from one sample in a study of blood T cells in healthy people across ages. TCRdb ran MiXCR on the 5' RACE reads and lists one entry per CDR3 protein. The sample has over 600,000 distinct CDR3 sequences; around 50% are singletons. Sequenced input: blood. The source is a middle-aged man in good health. Both conserved end residues are trimmed from each CDR3. A D gene is named only where the DNA matches it firmly.

-	TRBV5-1	TRBJ2-2	ASSLWDTGTGELF
TRBD2	TRBV2	TRBJ2-1	ASRTGRAVQSFNEQF
-	TRBV27	TRBJ1-2	ASSFSGQLYGYT
-	TRBV10-3	TRBJ2-3	AISDPRQSGDTQY
-	TRBV5-1	TRBJ1-2	ASSESIAGYT
-	TRBV28	TRBJ2-3	ASNWYGAGKTQY
TRBD2	TRBV20-1	TRBJ2-3	SAATSGGTDTQY
-	TRBV9	TRBJ2-3	ASSVGGRSTDTQY
-	TRBV7-9	TRBJ1-1	ASSLEAPSEAF
TRBD1	TRBV2	TRBJ1-5	ASSLQGFSGNQPQH
-	TRBV21-1	TRBJ1-5	ASSKERIEGSGNQPQH
-	TRBV20-1	TRBJ1-5	SANDGDQPQH
TRBD2	TRBV12-3/TRBV12-4	TRBJ2-5	ASSQAGRGETQY